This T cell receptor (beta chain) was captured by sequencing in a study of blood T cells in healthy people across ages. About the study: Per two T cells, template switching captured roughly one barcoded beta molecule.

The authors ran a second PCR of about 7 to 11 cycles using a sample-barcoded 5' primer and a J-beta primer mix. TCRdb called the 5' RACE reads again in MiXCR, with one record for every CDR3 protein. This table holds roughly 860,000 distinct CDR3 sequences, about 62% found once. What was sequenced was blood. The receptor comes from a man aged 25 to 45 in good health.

The CDR3 region is CASSLIWAGNIQYF. The CDR3 DNA reads as TGTGCCAGCAGCTTAATTTGGGCCGGAAACATTCAGTACTTC. V and J are TRBV7-2 and TRBJ2-4; D is unclear. Trimming cost V 2 bases and J 6 bases, with 11 bases left between them. The CDR3 contains 14 residues. Looked up from germline, CDR1 is SGHTA and CDR2 is FQGNSA.